This TCR beta chain is drawn from a study of blood T cells in healthy people across ages. Through a sample-barcoded 5' primer and a J-beta primer mix, a second PCR was run for about 6 to 11 cycles. TCRdb re-analysed the 5' RACE reads in MiXCR, keeping a single row per CDR3 protein. Here the sample spans 750,000 or so distinct CDR3 sequences, more than 20% being singletons. Another study also made use of these data, one on T cells of mothers and their children.

This TCR was recovered from a boy younger than 18 in good health. Sequenced input: blood.

The CDR3 spells CSVGGGDTQYF. The DNA of the CDR3 is TGCAGCGTTGGTGGGGGAGATACGCAGTATTTT. V usage is TRBV29-1 and J usage is TRBJ2-3, with D perhaps given as TRBD1 or TRBD2 (5 bases each). V gave up 4 bases and J gave up 5 bases, with 7 bases separating them. The CDR3 spans 11 residues. Germline loops: CDR1 SQVTM, CDR2 ANQGSEA.